This T cell receptor (beta chain) was documented in a study of blood T cell repertoires in COVID-19 (dated by TCRdb to between 2020 and 2021). About the investigation overall: The collaborator samples originated in the United States, Italy and Spain and spanned the acute and convalescent phases of COVID-19. The material from the prospective study consisted of cDNA or gDNA derived from T cells, B-cell-depleted T cells, or PBMCs. Subjects who had been exposed to COVID-19, were actively infected with it, or had recovered from it provided the deeply sampled blood TCRbeta repertoires that made up the dataset. The repertoires were released in a freely available public database intended as a resource for research on the immune response to SARS-CoV-2. Samples came from the ongoing ImmuneRACE study (first 160 participants) plus 1,254 subjects from 6 global collaborators. Sample metadata almost always included a de-identified subject ID, COVID-19 status, age in years and sex. Where available, HLA class I and class II types were taken from metadata supplied by the sample provider and were not determined by assay-based typing.

TCRbeta CDR3 regions were amplified from genomic DNA using the immunoSEQ Assay, a bias-controlled multiplex PCR. The source study handled its data this way. The number of nucleated cells in each sample was estimated by amplification of reference gene primers within the assay. To quantify the absolute abundance of each unique TCRbeta CDR3 rearrangement, sequence reads were collapsed and filtered. For each sample, productive Simpson clonality was calculated as the square root of Simpson's diversity index across productive rearrangements. TCRdb took over this immuneACCESS table, retaining in-frame rearrangements with V and J assigned. Such tables are incomplete; in checked studies, under half of the missing clones stem from an unresolved V gene, and the remainder is unexplained. V, J and clone size reflect that table, while D and trimming were determined from the DNA. The sample table shows fewer than 20,000 clones, and 70% to 90% are seen once. Around a tenth of the sample is in the top ten clones.

The paper as a whole reports these results and caveats: The quantity of clinical and demographic metadata differed by source and by participant and was supplied without curation.

As regards this clone: This receptor's antigen is unknown. Per-base qualities were not stored, and no clone one base away is much larger.

V was cut back by 6 bases and J by 5 bases, leaving a gap of 8 bases between them. As encoded in the germline V gene (reference sequence), CDR1 is GTSNPN while CDR2 is SVGIG. The CDR3 starts with the cysteine, ends with the phenylalanine, and has 11 residues. Kept here is only the CDR3 DNA, which spans 33 bases and is read in frame from base 1. The collaborating institutions used their own protocols to collect whole blood in K2EDTA tubes. For TCRbeta analysis, collaborator samples were shipped as frozen whole blood, as isolated PBMCs, or as DNA extracted from either sample type. The TCR originated in a man aged 40-55 years with active COVID-19. Specimen: peripheral blood. The receptor chain draws on TRBV30 and TRBJ1-5, with no D gene named confidently. CDR3 protein: CACGSHQPQHF. The DNA sequence is as follows: TGTGCCTGTGGGAGCCATCAGCCCCAGCATTTT.